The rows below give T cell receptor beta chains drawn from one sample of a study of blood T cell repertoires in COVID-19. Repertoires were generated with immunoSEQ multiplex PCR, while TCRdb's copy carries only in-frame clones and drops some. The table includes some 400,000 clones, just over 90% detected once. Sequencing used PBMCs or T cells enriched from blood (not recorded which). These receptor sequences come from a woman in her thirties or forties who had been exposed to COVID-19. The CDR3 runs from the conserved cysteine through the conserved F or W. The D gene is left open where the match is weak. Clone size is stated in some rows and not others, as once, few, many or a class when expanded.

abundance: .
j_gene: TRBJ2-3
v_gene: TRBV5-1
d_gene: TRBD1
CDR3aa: CASSPEQGWGPDTQYF
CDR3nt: TGCGCCAGCAGCCCGGAACAGGGGTGGGGCCCAGATACGCAGTATTTT

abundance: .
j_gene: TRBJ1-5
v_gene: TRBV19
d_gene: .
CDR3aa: CASSIVGGGNQPQHF
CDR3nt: TGTGCCAGTAGTATTGTTGGAGGGGGCAATCAGCCCCAGCATTTT

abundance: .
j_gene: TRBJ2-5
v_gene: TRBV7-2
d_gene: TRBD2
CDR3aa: CASSKREGLETQYF
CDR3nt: TGTGCCAGCAGCAAACGGGAGGGATTAGAGACCCAGTACTTC

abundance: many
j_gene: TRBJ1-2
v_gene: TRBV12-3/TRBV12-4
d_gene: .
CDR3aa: CASSLMENYGYTF
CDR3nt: TGTGCCAGCAGTTTAATGGAGAACTATGGCTACACCTTC

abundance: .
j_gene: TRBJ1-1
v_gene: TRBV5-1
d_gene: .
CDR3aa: CASSLVGVDTEAFF
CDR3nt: TGCGCCAGCAGCTTGGTAGGGGTGGACACTGAAGCTTTCTTT

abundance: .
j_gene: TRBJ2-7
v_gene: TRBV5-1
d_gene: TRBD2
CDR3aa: CASSFSGEAYEQYF
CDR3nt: TGCGCCAGCAGCTTTAGCGGGGAGGCCTACGAGCAGTACTTC

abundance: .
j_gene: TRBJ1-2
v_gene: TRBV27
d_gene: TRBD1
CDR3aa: CASSSLSGTGANYGYTF
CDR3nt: TGTGCCAGCAGTTCACTCTCCGGGACAGGGGCTAACTATGGCTACACCTTC

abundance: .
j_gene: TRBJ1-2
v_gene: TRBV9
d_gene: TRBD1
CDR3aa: CASSATGGYGYTF
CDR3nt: TGTGCCAGCAGCGCGACAGGGGGGTATGGCTACACCTTC

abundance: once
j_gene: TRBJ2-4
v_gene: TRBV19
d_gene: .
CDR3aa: CASSTRGVAKNIQYF
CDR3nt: TGTGCCAGTAGTACCCGGGGAGTAGCCAAAAACATTCAGTACTTC

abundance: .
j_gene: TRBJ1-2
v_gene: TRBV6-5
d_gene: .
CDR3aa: CASSYRSGANYGYTF
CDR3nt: TGTGCCAGCAGTTACAGGTCAGGGGCAAACTATGGCTACACCTTC

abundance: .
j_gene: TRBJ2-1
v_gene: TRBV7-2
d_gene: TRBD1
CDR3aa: CASSGTPGQGIEQFF
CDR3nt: TGTGCCAGCAGCGGAACCCCGGGACAGGGTATTGAGCAGTTCTTC

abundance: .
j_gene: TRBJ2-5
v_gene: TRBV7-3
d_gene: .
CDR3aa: CASSPVGGRGETQYF
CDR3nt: TGTGCCAGCAGCCCCGTAGGGGGAAGGGGAGAGACCCAGTACTTC

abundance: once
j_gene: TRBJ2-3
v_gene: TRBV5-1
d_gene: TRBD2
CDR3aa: CASSLDANSGRLGDTQYF
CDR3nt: TGCGCCAGCAGCTTGGATGCCAACAGCGGGAGGTTGGGAGATACGCAGTATTTT

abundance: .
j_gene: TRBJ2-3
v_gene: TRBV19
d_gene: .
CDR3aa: CASSATGSTDTQYF
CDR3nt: TGTGCCAGTAGTGCAACAGGAAGCACAGATACGCAGTATTTT

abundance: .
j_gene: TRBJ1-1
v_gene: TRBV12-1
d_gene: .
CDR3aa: CASSFWWDRGRETEAFF
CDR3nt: TGTGCCAGCAGCTTTTGGTGGGACAGGGGGCGAGAGACTGAAGCTTTCTTT

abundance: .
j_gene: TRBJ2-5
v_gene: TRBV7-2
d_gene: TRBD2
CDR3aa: CASSSRTSGRAGMNF
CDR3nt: TGTGCCAGCAGCTCCCGGACTAGCGGGAGGGCCGGGATGAACTTC

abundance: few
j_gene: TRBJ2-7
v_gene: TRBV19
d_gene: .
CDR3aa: CASSGGHEQYF
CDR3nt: TGTGCCAGTAGTGGAGGACACGAGCAGTACTTC

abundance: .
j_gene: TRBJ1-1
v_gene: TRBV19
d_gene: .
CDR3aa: CASSIGPGNTEAFF
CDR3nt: TGTGCCAGTAGTATAGGTCCGGGGAACACTGAAGCTTTCTTT

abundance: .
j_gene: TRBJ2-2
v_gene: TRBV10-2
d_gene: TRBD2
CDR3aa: CASSELAAQWTGELFF
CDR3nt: TGCGCCAGCAGTGAGCTAGCGGCTCAATGGACCGGGGAGCTGTTTTTT

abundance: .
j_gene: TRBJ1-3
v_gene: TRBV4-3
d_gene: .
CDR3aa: CASSQEGRAGNTIYF
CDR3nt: TGCGCCAGCAGCCAAGAGGGCAGGGCTGGAAACACCATATATTTT

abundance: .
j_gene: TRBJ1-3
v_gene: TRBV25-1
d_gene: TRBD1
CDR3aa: CASTPRQGAVGNTIYF
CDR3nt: TGTGCCAGCACCCCGAGGCAGGGGGCGGTGGGAAACACCATATATTTT

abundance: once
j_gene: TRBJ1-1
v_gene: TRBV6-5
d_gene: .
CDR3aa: CASRLGGRGTEAFF
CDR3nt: TGTGCCAGCCGGCTGGGGGGACGGGGCACTGAAGCTTTCTTT

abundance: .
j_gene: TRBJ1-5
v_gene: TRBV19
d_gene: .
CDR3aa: CASSPSGGADHSNQPQHF
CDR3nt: TGTGCCAGTAGTCCCTCCGGTGGGGCAGACCATAGCAATCAGCCCCAGCATTTT

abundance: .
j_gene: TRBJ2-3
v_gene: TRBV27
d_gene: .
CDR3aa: CASSLASYTDTQYF
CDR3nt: TGTGCCAGCAGTTTAGCTAGCTACACAGATACGCAGTATTTT

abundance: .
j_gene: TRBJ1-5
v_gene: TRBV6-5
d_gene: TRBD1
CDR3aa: CASMGRGQRQPQHF
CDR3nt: TGTGCCAGCATGGGCAGGGGGCAACGGCAGCCCCAGCATTTT

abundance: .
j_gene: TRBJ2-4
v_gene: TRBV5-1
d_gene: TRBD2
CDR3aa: CASSSRTSGGNIQYF
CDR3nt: TGCGCCAGCAGCTCTCGGACTAGCGGGGGGAACATTCAGTACTTC

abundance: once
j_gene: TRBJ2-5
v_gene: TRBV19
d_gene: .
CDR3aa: CASSSGTTQYF
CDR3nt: TGTGCCAGTAGTTCCGGAACTACACAGTACTTC